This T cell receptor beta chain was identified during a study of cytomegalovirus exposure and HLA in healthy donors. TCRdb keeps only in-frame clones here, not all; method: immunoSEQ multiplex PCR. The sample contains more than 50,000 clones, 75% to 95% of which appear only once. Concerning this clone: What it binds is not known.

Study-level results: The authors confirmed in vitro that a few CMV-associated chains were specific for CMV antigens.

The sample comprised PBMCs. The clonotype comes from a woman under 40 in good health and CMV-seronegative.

CDR3 loop: CATSWVGGTEAFF. For the CDR3, the DNA is TGTGCCACCTCGTGGGTAGGAGGAACTGAAGCTTTCTTT. This rearrangement joins TRBV19 to TRBJ1-1; no clear D gene. V was clipped by 10 bases and J by 5 bases, with 17 bases between them. Germline V gene sequence: CDR1 LNHDA, CDR2 SQIVND (reference sequence). The CDR3 spans 13 residues.